Listed here are 14 T cell receptor beta chains from one sample, sequenced in a study of blood T cell repertoires in COVID-19. Data came from immunoSEQ multiplex PCR; TCRdb stores just in-frame clones and leaves some out. The table includes roughly 80,000 clones, 65% to 85% detected once. Sequencing was carried out using peripheral blood. All receptors derive from a man aged 60-69 years with active or convalescent COVID-19.

V and J are TRBV10-3 and TRBJ1-1, with TRBD1 as a possible D gene (5 bases). The CDR3 sequence is 15 residues long. The germline V and J ends were trimmed by 0 bases and 3 bases, with 11 bases remaining between them. Per germline, CDR1 ENHRY and CDR2 SYGVKD. The CDR3 region is CAISESSGWDTEAFF. The CDR3 DNA reads TGTGCCATCAGTGAGTCCTCAGGGTGGGACACTGAAGCTTTCTTT.

This chain links TRBV5-8 with TRBJ2-1, with 9 positions matching TRBD1. Germline V gene data show CDR1 as SGHTS and CDR2 as YDEGEE. There are 13 residues in the CDR3. With V trimmed by 0 bases and J by 12 bases, 4 bases remained unmatched. CDR3: CASSLAGQGTQFF. Written as DNA, the CDR3 is TGTGCCAGCAGCTTGGCGGGACAGGGCACGCAGTTCTTC.

The chain is built from TRBV25-1 and TRBJ1-1; unclear D gene. Germline CDR1 reads MGHDK; CDR2 reads SYGVNS. This CDR3 comprises 13 residues. V shed 4 bases and J shed 1 base, with 7 bases lying between them. CDR3 residues: CASSAGENTEAFF. As DNA, the CDR3 is TGTGCCAGCAGTGCCGGAGAGAACACTGAAGCTTTCTTT.

V usage is TRBV6-2 or TRBV6-3 and J usage is TRBJ2-1; 7 bases align to TRBD1. The CDR3 has 14 amino acids. The junction had 7 bases not matched to a gene; V was cut back by 5 bases and J by 6 bases. Germline V gene lookup returns CDR1 MNHEY and CDR2 SVGEGT. The CDR3 DNA sequence: TGTGCCAGCAGTGACCGGGACAGATCCAATGAGCAGTTCTTC. It is translated as CASSDRDRSNEQFF.

This chain connects TRBV7-2 to TRBJ1-5, with D uncertain. Germline-derived CDR1 and CDR2 are SGHTA and FQGNSA. V lost 5 bases and J lost 5, with 13 bases in between. The CDR3 is made up of 14 amino acids. The CDR3 region is CASSPFMRDQPQHF. CDR3 sequence (DNA): TGTGCCAGCAGCCCGTTTATGAGGGATCAGCCCCAGCATTTT.

The count of this clone is one. This chain connects TRBV7-2 to TRBJ1-3, with TRBD1 identical over 8 bases. This CDR3 has 18 residues. V lost 5 bases to trimming and J lost 1 base; unmatched junction nucleotides: 13. Germline CDR1 SGHTA, CDR2 FQGNSA. The CDR3 DNA reads TGTGCCAGCAGCCGGACCGGACAGGGTATTGGGTCTGGAAACACCATATATTTT. It yields the protein CASSRTGQGIGSGNTIYF.

The rearrangement joins TRBV5-4 to TRBJ1-1, with D possibly TRBD1 on 5 matching bases. The germline V gene has CDR1 SGHNT and CDR2 YYREEE (reference sequence). Trimming shortened V by 0 bases and J by 0 bases, and 6 bases separated the two germline ends. This CDR3 is 14 amino acids long. DNA for the CDR3: TGTGCCAGCAGCTTGGCAGGGATGAACACTGAAGCTTTCTTT. It codes for CASSLAGMNTEAFF.

This clone was recorded a few times. The chain has TRBV5-1 and TRBJ1-4; D is possibly TRBD1 (5 bases). Trimming took 0 bases from V and 0 from J, leaving 9 bases between them. Germline lookup yields CDR1 SGHRS and CDR2 YFSETQ. The CDR3 length is 16 residues. The CDR3 sequence: CASSLVTGSTNEKLFF. The CDR3 DNA follows: TGCGCCAGCAGCTTGGTAACAGGATCAACTAATGAAAAACTGTTTTTT.

This clone showed up just once. The gene calls are TRBV6-5 and TRBJ1-1; no definite D call. Germline V gene data show CDR1 as MNHEY and CDR2 as SVGAGI. The V end was cut by 6 bases, the J end by 4 bases, with 15 bases between. The CDR3 loop spans 14 amino acids. CDR3 amino acids: CASSRPGMSTEAFF. DNA for the CDR3: TGTGCCAGCAGCCGCCCTGGTATGAGCACTGAAGCTTTCTTT.

The chain joins TRBV19 to TRBJ1-5; D remains ambiguous. V lost 8 bases and J lost 5, with 16 bases in between. This CDR3 contains 14 residues. Germline loops: CDR1 LNHDA, CDR2 SQIVND (reference sequence). This CDR3 is CASAKVGVDQPQHF. Here the CDR3 DNA reads TGTGCCAGTGCCAAGGTGGGAGTGGATCAGCCCCAGCATTTT.

The rearrangement uses TRBV11-2 and TRBJ1-1; possible D gene TRBD1, 5 bases. This CDR3 spans 18 amino acids. Trimming cost V 4 bases and J 1 base, with 22 bases left between them. Germline V gene sequence: CDR1 SGHAT, CDR2 FQNNGV. The CDR3 DNA is TGTGCCAGCAGCTCCTCGGCGGTGATAGGACAAACGAACACTGAAGCTTTCTTT. Its translation: CASSSSAVIGQTNTEAFF.

The genes are TRBV7-2 and TRBJ2-7, with no clear D. Deletions cut 0 bases from V and 4 bases from J, with 7 bases between. The CDR3 has 13 residues. The germline V gene encodes CDR1 SGHTA and CDR2 FQGNSA. CDR3 loop: CASSLAMTYEQYF. CDR3 sequence (DNA): TGTGCCAGCAGCTTAGCGATGACATACGAGCAGTACTTC.

Only one count was recorded for this clone. This rearrangement joins TRBV7-2 to TRBJ2-7; perhaps TRBD1 as D (5 bases). Between the trimmed V and J ends, which lost 1 base and 0 bases, there was a span of 10 bases. The CDR3 sequence is 15 residues long. Germline loops: CDR1 SGHTA, CDR2 FQGNSA. The CDR3 loop is CASSLGRQGSYEQYF. The DNA for the CDR3 is TGTGCCAGCAGCTTAGGGCGGCAGGGCTCCTACGAGCAGTACTTC.

Worth noting for this clone: At one end, the junction sequence differs from germline, possibly due to a read error. The chain carries TRBV5-1 and TRBJ1-6, with D possibly matching TRBD1 (5 bases). Germline V CDR1 and CDR2: SGHRS, YFSETQ. This CDR3 spans 16 amino acids. Here the CDR3 DNA reads TGCGCCAGCAGCCTCCGCGGGGGTTCCTACAATTCACCCCTCCACTTT. Its translation: CASSLRGGSYNSPLHF.